The 27 T cell receptor beta chains given below trace back to one sample, sequenced in a study of T cell repertoires in cytomegalovirus infection. One entry per CDR3 protein results from TCRdb running MiXCR on the reads. This table holds around 740,000 distinct CDR3 sequences, about a third found once. The sequenced material came from PBMCs. All receptors come from a human donor in good health (CMV status not recorded). Some clones in this sample may be carry-over from other donors' samples.

This clonotype was seen a handful of times. This rearrangement joins TRBV19 to TRBJ1-1; D ambiguous. This CDR3 is 14 amino acids long. CDR1 is LNHDA and CDR2 is SQIVND in the germline V gene (reference sequence). Trimming removed 2 bases from V and 1 base from J, with 8 bases in between. The CDR3 coding sequence is TGTGCCAGTAGTATACAACAGCAGAACACTGAAGCTTTCTTT. This translates into CASSIQQQNTEAFF.

V usage is TRBV20-1 and J usage is TRBJ2-7; no reliable D call. The CDR3 totals 13 residues. V was shortened by 0 bases and J by 2 bases, with 8 bases between the two germline ends. Looked up from germline, CDR1 is DFQATT and CDR2 is SNEGSKA (reference sequence). This CDR3 is CSARDGRTYEQYF. For the CDR3, the DNA is TGCAGTGCTAGAGACGGCAGAACCTACGAGCAGTACTTC.

The rearrangement links TRBV4-1 to TRBJ2-1; D gene ambiguous. Germline V gene sequence: CDR1 MGHRA, CDR2 YSYEKL. Deletions cut 1 base from V and 0 bases from J, with 13 bases between. The CDR3 has 17 residues. In DNA form, the CDR3 reads TGCGCCAGCAGCCAAGGCCGGGCGGTTAGCTCCTACAATGAGCAGTTCTTC. Amino acid sequence: CASSQGRAVSSYNEQFF.

The chain combines TRBV15 with TRBJ1-5, with 8 bases matching TRBD1. Trimming at V came to 5 bases and at J to 4 bases, leaving 16 bases not matched to a gene. CDR1 is LNHNV, CDR2 YYDKDF, per germline (reference sequence). The CDR3 totals 18 residues. DNA for the CDR3: TGTGCCACCAGCGGGGGACAGGTTGGGATCTGGCGGAATCAGCCCCAGCATTTT. Protein: CATSGGQVGIWRNQPQHF. Full variable domain (rest looked up from reference TRBV15 and TRBJ1-5): DAMVIQNPRYQVTQFGKPVTLSCSQTLNHNVMYWYQQKSSQAPKLLFHYYDKDFNNEADTPDNFQSRRPNTSFCFLDIRSPGLGDTAMYLCATSGGQVGIWRNQPQHFGDGTRLSIL.

This clonotype was detected once. This may be a read error, as it is one base from a much larger clone. For the CDR3, the DNA is TGTGCCAGCAGCTTAGGGGGGGCGAATCAGCACCAGCATTTT. This sequence encodes CASSLGGANQHQHF. The chain recombines TRBV7-2 with TRBJ1-5; a weak D match, TRBD1 (6 bases). The CDR3 contains 14 residues. Germline CDR1 SGHTA, CDR2 FQGNSA.

The chain combines TRBV7-9 with TRBJ2-5, with D uncertain. Per the germline V gene, CDR1 is SEHNR and CDR2 is FQNEAQ (reference sequence). The CDR3 totals 11 residues. Trimming cost V 5 bases and J 5 bases, with 6 bases left between them. The CDR3: CASSKSETQYF. The CDR3 DNA follows: TGTGCCAGCAGCAAGAGTGAGACCCAGTACTTC.

This clonotype was seen a few times. J is TRBJ2-1 and V is TRBV19; 7 bases agree with TRBD2. CDR3 length equals 14 residues. Looked up from germline, CDR1 is LNHDA and CDR2 is SQIVND (reference sequence). Unmatched junction bases numbered 10, after V lost 8 bases and J lost 6 bases. The DNA of the CDR3 is TGTGCCAGTCGCCGAGCGGGATTAGGCAATGAGCAGTTCTTC. It is translated as CASRRAGLGNEQFF. Drawing the rest from reference TRBV19 and TRBJ2-1, the complete variable domain is DGGITQSPKYLFRKEGQNVTLSCEQNLNHDAMYWYRQDPGQGLRLIYYSQIVNDFQKGDIAEGYSVSREKKESFPLTVTSAQKNPTAFYLCASRRAGLGNEQFFGPGTRLTVL.

The chain uses TRBV10-3 and TRBJ1-1; 7 bases are a match to TRBD1. V lost 1 base, J lost 2 bases, and 7 bases stayed unmatched. The CDR3 runs to 16 residues. CDR1 ENHRY and CDR2 SYGVKD come from the germline V gene. This chain's CDR3 is CAISELGQRSNTEAFF. The CDR3 DNA reads as TGTGCCATCAGTGAGTTGGGACAGCGCTCAAACACTGAAGCTTTCTTT.

V is TRBV11-2 and J is TRBJ1-3; D is unresolved. The CDR3 loop spans 17 amino acids. CDR1 and CDR2 (germline): SGHAT, FQNNGV. The V end was cut by 2 bases, the J end by 2 bases, with 16 bases between. The CDR3 loop reads CASSLLGSPYPGNTIYF. The CDR3 coding sequence is TGTGCCAGCAGCTTACTCGGGAGTCCGTATCCTGGAAACACCATATATTTT.

The chain is built from TRBV7-2 and TRBJ1-2; 10 nucleotides match TRBD1. The CDR3 is made up of 18 amino acids. CDR1 SGHTA and CDR2 FQGNSA come from the germline V gene. V shed 5 bases and J 4 bases; nucleotides not matched to a gene: 16. In DNA form, the CDR3 reads TGTGCCAGCAGCCCCACATCAAGGACAGGGGGGTATCGCTATGGCTACACCTTC. Translation gives CASSPTSRTGGYRYGYTF.

The rearrangement uses TRBV27 and TRBJ1-5, with D possibly TRBD1 on 6 matching bases. The germline V and J ends were trimmed by 9 bases and 3 bases, with 18 bases remaining between them. Germline V gene sequence: CDR1 MNHEY, CDR2 SMNVEV (reference sequence). The CDR3 spans 15 residues. CDR3 DNA: TGTGCCAGTATGGAGACGGGGGCCCCCAATCAGCCCCAGCATTTT. This codes for CASMETGAPNQPQHF.

The chain uses TRBV7-8 and TRBJ2-5, with D tentatively TRBD1 or TRBD2 (5 bases each). V was shortened by 6 bases and J by 2 bases, with 13 bases between the two germline ends. Germline CDR1 and CDR2: SGHVS and FQNEAQ. CDR3 size: 14 residues. The CDR3 here is CASRGRGEQETQYF. CDR3 sequence (DNA): TGTGCCAGCAGAGGGAGAGGGGAGCAAGAGACCCAGTACTTC.

The chain couples TRBV28 to TRBJ2-7, with D tentatively TRBD1 or TRBD2 (5 bases each). CDR1 is MDHEN, CDR2 SYDVKM, per germline. Trimming left V 5 bases short and J 0 bases short, with 11 bases between. The CDR3 is 14 amino acids. The CDR3 DNA follows: TGTGCCAGCAGTCGGGACGGGATCTCCTACGAGCAGTACTTC. Translation gives CASSRDGISYEQYF.

The chain employs TRBV29-1 and TRBJ2-7; D unclear. Trimming took 4 bases from V and 2 from J, leaving 12 bases between them. CDR1 and CDR2 from the germline V gene are SQVTM and ANQGSEA. CDR3 length equals 13 residues. In DNA, the CDR3 is TGCAGCGTTGTAGGTGGGAAAGCCTACGAGCAGTACTTC. Protein: CSVVGGKAYEQYF.

The chain carries TRBV12-3 or TRBV12-4 and TRBJ2-1; weak D call: TRBD2 (6 bases). This CDR3 is built from 13 residues. Trimming stripped 0 bases from V and 10 bases from J, with 10 bases between. The CDR3 nucleotides are TGTGCCAGCAGTTTAGCGGCTAGCGTAGAGCAGTTCTTC. This translates into CASSLAASVEQFF.

The chain links TRBV20-1 to TRBJ2-3; D call uncertain. Germline loops: CDR1 DFQATT, CDR2 SNEGSKA (reference sequence). The ends were cut back, 4 bases at V and 1 base at J, with 12 bases in the middle. This CDR3 contains 14 residues. For the CDR3, the DNA is TGCAGTGCTAACGCCATGTTTGGCACAGATACGCAGTATTTT. Translation: CSANAMFGTDTQYF.

CDR3 nucleotide sequence: TGTGCCAGCAGTTTAAACGTCGGGGAGCTGTTTTTT. Its translation is CASSLNVGELFF. The chain uses TRBV12-3 or TRBV12-4 and TRBJ2-2, with D unclear. The CDR3 spans 12 residues. Deletions cut 2 bases from V and 7 bases from J, with 5 bases between.

The chain has TRBV6-5 and TRBJ2-7; D unresolved. CDR3 length equals 14 residues. Germline-derived CDR1 and CDR2 are MNHEY and SVGAGI. Trimming cost V 0 bases and J 5 bases, with 11 bases left between them. The CDR3 DNA follows: TGTGCCAGCAGTTACTCGAAACAGACGCACGAGCAGTACTTC. Its translation: CASSYSKQTHEQYF.

The sample holds a few counts of this clonotype. The chain employs TRBV5-6 and TRBJ1-5, with a weak D call TRBD1 (6 bases). Looked up from germline, CDR1 is SGHDT and CDR2 is YYEEEE. CDR3 length: 16 amino acids. V was cut by 0 bases and J by 2 bases, with 12 bases left in between. CDR3 in amino acids: CASSLAAGAGNQPQHF. The CDR3, as DNA: TGTGCCAGCAGCTTGGCGGCAGGGGCGGGCAATCAGCCCCAGCATTTT.

This clonotype was seen a handful of times. The chain joins TRBV12-3 or TRBV12-4 to TRBJ1-6; D possibly corresponds to TRBD1 (6 bases). The CDR3 runs 13 residues. The germline V and J ends were trimmed by 5 bases and 11 bases, with 13 bases remaining between them. This CDR3 reads CASSAHRDAPLHF. The CDR3 DNA is TGTGCCAGCAGTGCCCACAGGGATGCACCCCTCCACTTT.

The V call is TRBV30, the J call TRBJ2-5; weak D call: TRBD2 (6 bases). Looked up from germline, CDR1 is GTSNPN and CDR2 is SVGIG (reference sequence). This CDR3 contains 14 residues. Trimming shortened V by 0 bases and J by 4 bases, and 12 bases separated the two germline ends. CDR3 coding DNA: TGTGCCTGGAGTGTAAACGGGGGACTAGAGACCCAGTACTTC. It specifies CAWSVNGGLETQYF.

This clonotype was recorded only once. The CDR3 sequence is CASSFGFAQDNEQFF. CDR3 DNA: TGTGCCAGCAGCTTCGGTTTTGCCCAGGACAATGAGCAGTTCTTC. V is TRBV7-9 and J is TRBJ2-1; D gene ambiguous. V was pared by 3 bases and J by 5 bases, with 14 bases between. The CDR3 loop spans 15 amino acids. Looked up from germline, CDR1 is SEHNR and CDR2 is FQNEAQ (reference sequence).

The CDR3 reads CASSEGQLSYEQYF. CDR3 DNA sequence: TGTGCCAGCAGCGAGGGACAGCTCTCCTACGAGCAGTACTTC. The V call is TRBV7-9, the J call TRBJ2-7, with TRBD1 identical over 7 bases. V lost 5 bases to trimming and J lost 0 bases; unmatched junction nucleotides: 4. The CDR3 loop spans 14 amino acids. Germline V lookup: CDR1 SEHNR, CDR2 FQNEAQ (reference sequence).

The chain couples TRBV15 to TRBJ2-1; D call uncertain. Deletions cut 8 bases from V and 5 bases from J, with 7 bases between. The CDR3 length is 11 residues. Germline V gene sequence: CDR1 LNHNV, CDR2 YYDKDF (reference sequence). The DNA of the CDR3 is TGTGCCACCTCGAGGAACAATGAGCAGTTCTTC. It yields the protein CATSRNNEQFF.

The V and J genes are TRBV7-2 and TRBJ2-7; no clear D gene. Germline-derived CDR1 and CDR2 are SGHTA and FQGNSA. This CDR3 region has 15 residues. With 2 bases removed from V and 9 bases from J, the gap between germline ends came to 20 bases. The CDR3 loop reads CASSLNPEDLRGQYF. The DNA for the CDR3 is TGTGCCAGCAGCTTAAATCCCGAGGATCTACGAGGGCAGTACTTC.

This clonotype has a count of ten or more. The V and J genes are TRBV7-9 and TRBJ2-1; maybe TRBD2 (6 bases). There are 14 residues in the CDR3. V was shortened by 0 bases and J by 7 bases, with 10 bases between the two germline ends. The germline V gene has CDR1 SEHNR and CDR2 FQNEAQ (reference sequence). Written as DNA, the CDR3 is TGTGCCAGCAGCTTAGCGCAGGGAGGAAATGAGCAGTTCTTC. Amino acids: CASSLAQGGNEQFF.

The chain has TRBV7-2 and TRBJ2-3, with 9 bases lining up with TRBD2. CDR1 and CDR2 from the germline V gene are SGHTA and FQGNSA. The junction had 11 bases not matched to a gene; V was cut back by 3 bases and J by 7 bases. The CDR3 runs to 16 residues. CDR3 in DNA: TGTGCCAGCAGCTTTAGCGGGGGCGCCCTGAGAAATACGCAGTATTTT. Protein product: CASSFSGGALRNTQYF.